The clone carrying this TCR beta chain was seen only once. Its antigen is unknown. The entry originates in a study of blood T cells in healthy people across ages. Study-wide findings and caveats: Naive T cell percentage showed a strong correlation with TCR beta diversity. Among long-lived donors, naive CD4+ cells were more numerous and diversity higher than in aged donors.

Sample donors were healthy Caucasian individuals that came from Russia, aged 6 to 90. The use of a sample-barcoded 5' primer and a J-beta primer mix characterized a second PCR of about 7 to 12 cycles. TCRdb re-analysed the 5' RACE reads in MiXCR, keeping a single row per CDR3 protein. The repertoire includes some 920,000 distinct CDR3 sequences, around 54% of them detected once, and about 21% sits in the top ten. V lost 0 bases and J lost 4, with 18 bases in between. Germline V CDR1 and CDR2: DFQATT, SNEGSKA (reference sequence). The CDR3 covers 16 residues. The sequenced sample was blood. This receptor was identified in a woman aged 55 to 70 in good health. The J gene is TRBJ1-1, the V gene TRBV20-1; weak D call: TRBD1 (6 bases). The CDR3 sequence: CSARDRGGGRGTEAFF. The CDR3 DNA sequence: TGCAGTGCTAGAGATCGGGGCGGGGGGCGCGGCACTGAAGCTTTCTTT.